Listed here is a single T cell receptor (beta chain). The antigen is unknown. In the PCR, 60 Vbeta and 13 Jbeta primers were used. Sequencing used immunoSEQ multiplex PCR; TCRdb keeps in-frame clones, though not all of them. In the table there are 95,000 to 150,000 clones, more than 65% of which are singletons. The ends were cut back, 3 bases at V and 3 bases at J, with 15 bases in the middle. The CDR3 is made up of 15 amino acids. The V gene's germline CDR1 is SGHTA and CDR2 FQGNSA. This sample is part of a study of cytomegalovirus exposure and HLA in healthy donors. General study points: In vitro data verified three CMV-associated chains as specific for CMV antigens. 87-base-pair reads could not separate some V segments, including TRBV6-2 and TRBV6-3. TCR beta sequences numbering 15,000 to 20,000 were associated with HLA alleles at 0.05 false discovery rate in a later analysis.

This rearrangement joins TRBV7-2 to TRBJ2-7, with D tentatively TRBD1 (6 bases). Sequenced input: PBMCs. The source of this sequence is a man younger than 35 in good health and CMV-seropositive. The CDR3 loop reads CASSFDRQQGYEQYF. The CDR3 DNA is TGTGCCAGCAGCTTCGATCGCCAACAGGGCTACGAGCAGTACTTC.